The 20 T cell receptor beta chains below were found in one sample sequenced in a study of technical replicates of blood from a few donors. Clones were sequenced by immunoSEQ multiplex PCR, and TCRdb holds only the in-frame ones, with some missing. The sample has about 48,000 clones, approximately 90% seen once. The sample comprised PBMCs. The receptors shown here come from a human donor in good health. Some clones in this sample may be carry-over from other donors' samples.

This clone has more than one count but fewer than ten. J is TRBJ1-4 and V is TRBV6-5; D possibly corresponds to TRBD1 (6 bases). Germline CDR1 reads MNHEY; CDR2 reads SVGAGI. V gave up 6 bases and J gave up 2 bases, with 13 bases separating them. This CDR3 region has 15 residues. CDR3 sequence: CASSATGLTNEKLFF. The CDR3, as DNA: TGTGCCAGCAGCGCAACAGGGCTCACTAATGAAAAACTGTTTTTT.

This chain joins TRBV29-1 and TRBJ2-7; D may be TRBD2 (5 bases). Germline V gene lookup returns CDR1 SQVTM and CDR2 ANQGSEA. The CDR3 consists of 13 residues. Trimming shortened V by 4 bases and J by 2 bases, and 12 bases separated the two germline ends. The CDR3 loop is CSVVTGVTYEQYF. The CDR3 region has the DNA TGCAGCGTTGTAACCGGGGTGACCTACGAGCAGTACTTC.

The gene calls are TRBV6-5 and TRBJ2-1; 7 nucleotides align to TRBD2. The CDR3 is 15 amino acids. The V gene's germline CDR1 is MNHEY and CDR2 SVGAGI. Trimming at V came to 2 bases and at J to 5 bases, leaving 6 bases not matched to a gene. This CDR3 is CASSYVASGNNEQFF. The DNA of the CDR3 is TGTGCCAGCAGTTACGTCGCTAGCGGAAACAATGAGCAGTTCTTC.

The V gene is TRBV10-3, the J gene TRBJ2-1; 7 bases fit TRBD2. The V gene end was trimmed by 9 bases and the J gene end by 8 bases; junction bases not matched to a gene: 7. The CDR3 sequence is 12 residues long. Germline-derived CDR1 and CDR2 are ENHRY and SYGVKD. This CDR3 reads CAIGLVSDEQFF. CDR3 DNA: TGTGCCATTGGACTAGTGAGCGATGAGCAGTTCTTC.

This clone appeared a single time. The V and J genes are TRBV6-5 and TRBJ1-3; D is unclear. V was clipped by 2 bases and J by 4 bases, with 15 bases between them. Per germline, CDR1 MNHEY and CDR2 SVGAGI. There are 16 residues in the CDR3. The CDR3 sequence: CASSYGGSPSGNTIYF. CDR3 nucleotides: TGTGCCAGCAGTTACGGCGGCTCCCCTAGCGGAAACACCATATATTTT.

The CDR3 sequence: CASSRSFPTNEKLFF. CDR3 nucleotides: TGCGCCAGCAGCCGCAGTTTCCCAACTAATGAAAAACTGTTTTTT. The chain joins TRBV4-1 to TRBJ1-4; D is uncertain. CDR1 is MGHRA and CDR2 is YSYEKL in the germline V gene. The CDR3 spans 15 residues. V was shortened by 4 bases and J by 0 bases, with 9 bases between the two germline ends.

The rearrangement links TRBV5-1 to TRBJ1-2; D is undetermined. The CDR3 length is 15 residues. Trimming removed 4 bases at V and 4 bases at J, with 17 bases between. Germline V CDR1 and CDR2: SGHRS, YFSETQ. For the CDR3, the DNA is TGCGCCAGCAGCCTGTTGGGAGGAACCGGCTATGGCTACACCTTC. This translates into CASSLLGGTGYGYTF.

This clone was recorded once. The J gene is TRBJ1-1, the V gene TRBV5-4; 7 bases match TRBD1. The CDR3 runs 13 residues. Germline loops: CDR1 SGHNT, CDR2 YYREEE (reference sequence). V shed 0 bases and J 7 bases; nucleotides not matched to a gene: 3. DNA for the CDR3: TGTGCCAGCAGCTTGGGCAGGGGGGTTGAAGCTTTCTTT. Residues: CASSLGRGVEAFF.

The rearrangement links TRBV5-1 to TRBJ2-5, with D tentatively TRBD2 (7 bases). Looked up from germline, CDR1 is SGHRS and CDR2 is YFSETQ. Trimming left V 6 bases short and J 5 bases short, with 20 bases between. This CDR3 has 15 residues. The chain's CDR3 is CASTLVGGPGETQYF. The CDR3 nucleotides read TGCGCCAGCACCCTGGTGGGGGGGCCGGGGGAGACCCAGTACTTC.

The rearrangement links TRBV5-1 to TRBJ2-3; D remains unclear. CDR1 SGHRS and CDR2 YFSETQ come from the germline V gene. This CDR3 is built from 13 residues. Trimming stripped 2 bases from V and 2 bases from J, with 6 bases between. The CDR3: CASSFQVTDTQYF. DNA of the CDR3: TGCGCCAGCAGCTTTCAGGTCACAGATACGCAGTATTTT. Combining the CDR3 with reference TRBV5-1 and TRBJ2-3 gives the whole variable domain KAGVTQTPRYLIKTRGQQVTLSCSPISGHRSVSWYQQTPGQGLQFLFEYFSETQRNKGNFPGRFSGRQFSNSRSEMNVSTLELGDSALYLCASSFQVTDTQYFGPGTRLTVL.

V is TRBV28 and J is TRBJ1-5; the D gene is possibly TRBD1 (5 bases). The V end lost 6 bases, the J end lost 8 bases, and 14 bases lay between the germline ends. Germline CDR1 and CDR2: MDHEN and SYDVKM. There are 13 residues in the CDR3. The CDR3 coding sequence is TGTGCCAGCAGCTCCAGGGCCATCGAGCCCCAGCATTTT. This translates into CASSSRAIEPQHF.

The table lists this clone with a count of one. CDR3 region: CASTPGTSYGYTF. The CDR3 region has the DNA TGTGCCAGCACTCCTGGGACATCCTATGGCTACACCTTC. The V call is TRBV6-5, the J call TRBJ1-2, with D perhaps matching TRBD1 (6 bases). The CDR3 loop spans 13 amino acids. Germline V gene data show CDR1 as MNHEY and CDR2 as SVGAGI. The V end lost 7 bases, the J end lost 4 bases, and 13 bases lay between the germline ends.

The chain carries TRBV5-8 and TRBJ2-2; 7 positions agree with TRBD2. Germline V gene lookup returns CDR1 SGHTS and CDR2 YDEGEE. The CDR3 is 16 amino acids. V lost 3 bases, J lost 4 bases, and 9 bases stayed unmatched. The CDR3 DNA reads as TGTGCCAGCAGCTCTTATACCGGGACTATCACCGGGGAGCTGTTTTTT. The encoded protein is CASSSYTGTITGELFF.

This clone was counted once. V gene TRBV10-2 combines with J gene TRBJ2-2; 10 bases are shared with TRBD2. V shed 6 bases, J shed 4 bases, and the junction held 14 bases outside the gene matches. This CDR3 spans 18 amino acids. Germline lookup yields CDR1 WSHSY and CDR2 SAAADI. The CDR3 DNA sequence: TGCGCCAGCAGCTCCTGGCGAGCGGGAGGGCCCGGCACCGGGGAGCTGTTTTTT. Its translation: CASSSWRAGGPGTGELFF.

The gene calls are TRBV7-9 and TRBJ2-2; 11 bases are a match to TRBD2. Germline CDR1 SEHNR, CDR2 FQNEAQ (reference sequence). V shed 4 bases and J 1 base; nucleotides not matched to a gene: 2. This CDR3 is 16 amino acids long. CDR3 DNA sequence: TGTGCCAGCAGCTCCACTAGCGGGAGGAACACCGGGGAGCTGTTTTTT. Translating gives CASSSTSGRNTGELFF.

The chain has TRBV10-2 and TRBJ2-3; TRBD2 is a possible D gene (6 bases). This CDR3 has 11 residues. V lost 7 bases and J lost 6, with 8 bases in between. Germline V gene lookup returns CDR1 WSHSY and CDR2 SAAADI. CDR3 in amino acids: CASKREDTQYF. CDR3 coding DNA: TGCGCCAGCAAACGGGAGGATACGCAGTATTTT.

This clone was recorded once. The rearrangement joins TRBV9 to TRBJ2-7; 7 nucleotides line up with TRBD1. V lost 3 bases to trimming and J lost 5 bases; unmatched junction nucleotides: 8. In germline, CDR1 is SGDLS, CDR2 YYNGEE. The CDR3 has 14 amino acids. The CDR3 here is CASSDRQGGDEQYF. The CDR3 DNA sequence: TGTGCCAGCAGCGACCGACAGGGTGGAGACGAGCAGTACTTC.

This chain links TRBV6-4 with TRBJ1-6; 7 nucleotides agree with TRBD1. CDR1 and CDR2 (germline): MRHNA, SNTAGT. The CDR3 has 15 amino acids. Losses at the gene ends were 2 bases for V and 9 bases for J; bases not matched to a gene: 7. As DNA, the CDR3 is TGTGCCAGCAGTGACGGAAGGGGGCGTGCTTCACCCCTCCACTTT. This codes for CASSDGRGRASPLHF.

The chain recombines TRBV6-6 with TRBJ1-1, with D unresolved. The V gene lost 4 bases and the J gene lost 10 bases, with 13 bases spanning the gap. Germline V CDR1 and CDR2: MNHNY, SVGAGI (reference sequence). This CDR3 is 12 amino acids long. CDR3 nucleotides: TGTGCCAGCAGTTTCGTGAGCGAAAGAGCTTTCTTT. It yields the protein CASSFVSERAFF.

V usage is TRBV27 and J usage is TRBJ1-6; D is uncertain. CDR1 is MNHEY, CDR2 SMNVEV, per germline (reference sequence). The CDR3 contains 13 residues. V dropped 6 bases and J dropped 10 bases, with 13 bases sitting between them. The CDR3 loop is CASRTSGFSPLHF. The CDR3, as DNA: TGTGCCAGCAGAACCTCGGGGTTCTCACCCCTCCACTTT.